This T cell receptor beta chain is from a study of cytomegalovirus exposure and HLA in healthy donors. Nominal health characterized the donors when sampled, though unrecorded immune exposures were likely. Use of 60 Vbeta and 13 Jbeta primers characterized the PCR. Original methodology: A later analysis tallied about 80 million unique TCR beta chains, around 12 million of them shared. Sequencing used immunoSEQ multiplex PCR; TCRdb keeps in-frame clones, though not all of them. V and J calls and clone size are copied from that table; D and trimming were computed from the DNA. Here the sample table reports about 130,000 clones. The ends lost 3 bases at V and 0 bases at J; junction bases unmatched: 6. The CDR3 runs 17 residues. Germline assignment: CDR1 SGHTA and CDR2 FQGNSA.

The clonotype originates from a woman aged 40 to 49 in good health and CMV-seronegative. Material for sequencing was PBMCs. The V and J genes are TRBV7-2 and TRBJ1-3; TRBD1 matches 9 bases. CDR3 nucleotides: TGTGCCAGCAGCTTTTTACCGACAGGGGGCTCTGGAAACACCATATATTTT. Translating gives CASSFLPTGGSGNTIYF.